This section outlines one TCR beta chain sequence together with its context. The antigen remains undetermined. The sample originates from a study of T cells in Graves' hyperthyroidism and ophthalmopathy. Study-wide results and caveats: Ophthalmopathy got predicted by the model a median around six months before its onset. Patients with ophthalmopathy were separated from those with stable hyperthyroidism by a 13 V-J model.

Amplification of TCR beta CDR3 regions was performed using RNA transcripts as template. HTBI primers were the set used in a first-round RT-PCR of the TCR CDR3. TCRdb passed the multiplex PCR reads through MiXCR, listing each CDR3 protein once. The sample shows just over 550,000 distinct CDR3 sequences, roughly 50% of them seen only once. Patients aged 18 to 65 had newly diagnosed hyperthyroidism of under 2 months' duration. Orbital computed tomography, thyroid ultrasound, serum thyroxine and TRAb, and clinical symptoms together informed the diagnoses. Sequenced: peripheral blood or thyroid tissue (not recorded which). The TCR was taken from a woman under 30 with Graves' hyperthyroidism.

CDR3 loop: CSVETGRGYTF. CDR3 sequence (DNA): TGCAGCGTTGAAACAGGGCGAGGCTACACCTTC. V is TRBV29-1 and J is TRBJ1-2, with D perhaps matching TRBD1 (6 bases). In germline, CDR1 is SQVTM, CDR2 ANQGSEA. V dropped 2 bases and J dropped 8 bases, with 9 bases sitting between them. The CDR3 contains 11 residues.